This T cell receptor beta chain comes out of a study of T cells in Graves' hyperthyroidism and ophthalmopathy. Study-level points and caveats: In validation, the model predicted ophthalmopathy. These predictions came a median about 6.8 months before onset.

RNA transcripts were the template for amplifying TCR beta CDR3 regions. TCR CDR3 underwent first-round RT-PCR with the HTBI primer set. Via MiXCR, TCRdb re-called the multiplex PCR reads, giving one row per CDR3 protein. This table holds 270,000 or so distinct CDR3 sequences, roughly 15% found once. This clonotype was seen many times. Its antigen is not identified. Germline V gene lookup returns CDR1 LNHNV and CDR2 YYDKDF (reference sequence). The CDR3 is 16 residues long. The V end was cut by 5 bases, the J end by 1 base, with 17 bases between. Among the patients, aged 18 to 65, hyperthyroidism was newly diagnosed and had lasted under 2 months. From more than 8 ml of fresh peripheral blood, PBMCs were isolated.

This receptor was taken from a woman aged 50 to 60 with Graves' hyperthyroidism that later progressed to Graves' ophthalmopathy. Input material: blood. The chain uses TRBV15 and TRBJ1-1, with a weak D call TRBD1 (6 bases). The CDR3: CATSPGGALGNTEAFF. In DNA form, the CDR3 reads TGTGCCACCAGCCCTGGGGGGGCCCTGGGGAACACTGAAGCTTTCTTT.